The entry below gives a single TCR beta chain sequence along with its context. The target antigen is unknown. The source of the sample is a study of CXCR3-negative and CXCR3-positive naive CD8 T cells. The authors prepared UMI-labeled TRB cDNA libraries by 5' RACE. One entry per CDR3 protein, without DNA, is what TCRdb gives after re-calling the 5' RACE reads. The sample data list about 120,000 distinct CDR3 sequences. Naivety in CD8+ T cells corresponded to a CD45RO-CCR7+CD27+CD95- phenotype. Germline lookup yields CDR1 MNHEY and CDR2 SVGAGI. The CDR3 runs 14 residues. Study outcomes and limitations: Similarly elevated diversity marked both naive subsets, with memory CD8+ cells showing far lower diversity. Naive cells positive for CXCR3 carried more hydrophobic TRB CDR3s than CXCR3-negative ones. PBMCs showed partially decreased CXCR3 expression after cryopreservation, and most assays used fresh PBMCs.

The clonotype comes from a human donor in good health. Some clones in this sample may be carry-over from other donors' samples. The source material was naive CXCR3+ CD8+ T cells from blood. Subset: CD45RO-CCR7+CD27+CD95- naive CD8+ T cells expressing CXCR3 (TNR3+). J is TRBJ2-7 and V is TRBV6-5; TCRdb returns TRBD1, unconfirmable since there is no DNA. CDR3 amino acids: CASSRTGGRYEQYF.